This T cell receptor beta chain was sequenced for a study of somatic mutations in cytotoxic T cells in rheumatoid arthritis. Regarding the study as a whole: A rise in CD8+ clonality with age was seen in rheumatoid arthritis patients but not in healthy controls.

A few counts support this clone. Its matching antigen is unknown. Germline V gene data show CDR1 as SGHDT and CDR2 as YYEEEE. Between the trimmed V and J ends, which lost 3 bases and 2 bases, there was a span of 12 bases. This CDR3 comprises 14 residues. Positively selected by magnetic beads, CD4+ and CD8+ cells were purity-checked by flow cytometry. Repertoires were generated with immunoSEQ multiplex PCR, while TCRdb's copy carries only in-frame clones and drops some. The sample includes roughly 20,000 clones, about 65% seen only once; the top ten take 18%. Sample: CD8+ T cells sorted from blood. This TCR was sampled from an adult with rheumatoid arthritis. The chain recombines TRBV5-6 with TRBJ2-7; D is undetermined. CDR3 region: CASSSPGSPYEQYF. CDR3 in DNA: TGTGCCAGCAGCTCCCCAGGCAGTCCCTACGAGCAGTACTTC.